This entry is about one TCR beta chain. Antigen unknown. This CDR3 spans 14 amino acids. Trimming left V 5 bases short and J 2 bases short, with 10 bases between. Germline assignment: CDR1 ENHRY and CDR2 SYGVKD. The entry originates in a study of cytomegalovirus exposure and HLA in healthy donors. With 60 Vbeta and 13 Jbeta primers, the PCR was carried out. Sequencing was performed with immunoSEQ multiplex PCR; in TCRdb, only in-frame clones are kept and a portion is missing. Among approximately 180,000 clones, over 70% were seen once, and the ten largest hold 1.4% to 1.5%. The study's findings and limits: Donors belonging to an Asian-associated ancestry cluster reportedly showed fewer N-insertions in productive TCRs than the approximately 640-donor mean, according to what a later analysis found. Overall, approximately 150 TCR beta chains were annotated as cytomegalovirus-associated.

Sequencing was carried out using PBMCs. The receptor's source is a young woman in good health and CMV-seropositive. The chain employs TRBV10-3 and TRBJ2-1; TRBD1 might be the D (6 bases). Here the CDR3 reads CAISPGQTYNEQFF. As DNA, the CDR3 is TGTGCCATCAGTCCGGGACAAACCTACAATGAGCAGTTCTTC.